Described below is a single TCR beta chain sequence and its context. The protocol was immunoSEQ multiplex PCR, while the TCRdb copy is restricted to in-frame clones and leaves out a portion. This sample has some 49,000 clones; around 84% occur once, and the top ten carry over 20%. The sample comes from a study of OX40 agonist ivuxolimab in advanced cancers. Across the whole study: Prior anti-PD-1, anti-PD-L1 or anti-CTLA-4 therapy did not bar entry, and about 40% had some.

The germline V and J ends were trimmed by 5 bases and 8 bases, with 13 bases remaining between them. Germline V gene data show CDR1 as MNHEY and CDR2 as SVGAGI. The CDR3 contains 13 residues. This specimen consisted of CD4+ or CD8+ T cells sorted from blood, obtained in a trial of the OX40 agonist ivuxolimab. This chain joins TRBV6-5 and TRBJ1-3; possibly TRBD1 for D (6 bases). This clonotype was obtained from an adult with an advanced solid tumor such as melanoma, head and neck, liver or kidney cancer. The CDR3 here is CASSKRGLDTIYF. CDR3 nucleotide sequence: TGTGCCAGCAGTAAAAGGGGGTTGGACACCATATATTTT.